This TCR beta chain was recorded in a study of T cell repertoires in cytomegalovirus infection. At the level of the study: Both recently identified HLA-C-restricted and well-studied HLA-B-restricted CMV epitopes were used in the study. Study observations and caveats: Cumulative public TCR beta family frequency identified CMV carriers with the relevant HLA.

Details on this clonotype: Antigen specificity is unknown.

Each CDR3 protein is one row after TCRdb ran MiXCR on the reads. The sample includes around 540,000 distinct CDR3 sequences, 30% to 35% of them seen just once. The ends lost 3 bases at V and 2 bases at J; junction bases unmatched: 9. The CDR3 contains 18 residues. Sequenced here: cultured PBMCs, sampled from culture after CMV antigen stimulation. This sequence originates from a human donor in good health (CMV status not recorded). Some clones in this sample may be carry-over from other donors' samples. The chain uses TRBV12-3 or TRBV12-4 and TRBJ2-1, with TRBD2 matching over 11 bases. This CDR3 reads CASSLILAGVGTYNEQFF. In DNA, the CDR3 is TGTGCCAGCAGTTTGATACTAGCGGGAGTTGGGACCTACAATGAGCAGTTCTTC.